This T cell receptor (beta chain) was captured by sequencing in a study of Graves' ophthalmopathy and Graves' hyperthyroidism. The sequenced template was RNA, covering the TCR beta CDR3 region. In the first round, RT-PCR was carried out with HTBI primers, and a multiplex PCR formed the second round. Via MiXCR, TCRdb re-called the multiplex PCR reads, giving one row per CDR3 protein. The profile shows 150,000 to 200,000 distinct CDR3 sequences, about two fifths of them singletons. The CDR3 has 17 residues. The V segment lost 1 base and the J segment 0 bases; nucleotides outside the gene matches: 4. This clonotype has more than one count but fewer than ten.

V and J are TRBV12-3 or TRBV12-4 and TRBJ2-7; 12 nucleotides align to TRBD2. Sequenced material: peripheral blood. This sequence was found in a man younger than 40 with Graves' ophthalmopathy. CDR3 sequence reads: CASSLGTSGTSSYEQYF. In DNA, the CDR3 is TGTGCCAGCAGTTTAGGGACTAGCGGGACGAGCTCCTACGAGCAGTACTTC.